This is a list of T cell receptor beta chains from one sample in a study. TCRdb fed the RT-PCR reads into MiXCR, producing one record per CDR3 protein. The data contain about 680,000 distinct CDR3 sequences, 13% to 15% of them singletons. Sequences were obtained from memory CD4+ T cells from blood. The origin of the receptors is a female donor in good health, serving as a healthy control. Both conserved end residues are part of each CDR3. A D gene is named only where the DNA matches it firmly. Clone size is stated in some rows and not others, as once, few, many or a class when expanded.

V	J	size	D	CDR3	DNA
TRBV6-5	TRBJ2-1	once	TRBD2	CASSYVAPLAGESNEQFF	TGTGCCAGCAGTTACGTAGCCCCACTAGCGGGAGAAAGCAATGAGCAGTTCTTC
TRBV5-1	TRBJ2-7	many	.	CASSFDVGLAYEQYF	TGCGCCAGCAGCTTTGACGTGGGGCTAGCCTACGAGCAGTACTTC
TRBV9	TRBJ2-3	many	.	CASSVTLDTDTQYF	TGTGCCAGCAGCGTAACTCTCGACACAGATACGCAGTATTTT
TRBV20-1	TRBJ2-3	many	.	CSATSTSQDTQYF	TGCAGTGCTACCTCCACTAGCCAGGATACGCAGTATTTT
TRBV20-1	TRBJ2-1	few	TRBD2	CSARELAAYNEQFF	TGCAGTGCTAGAGAACTAGCGGCCTACAATGAGCAGTTCTTC
TRBV20-1	TRBJ2-1	.	TRBD1	CRGTGDEQFF	TGCAGGGGGACAGGGGATGAGCAGTTCTTC
TRBV6-1	TRBJ1-1	.	.	CAGSVDMNTEAFF	TGTGCCGGTAGCGTGGATATGAACACTGAAGCTTTCTTT
TRBV20-1	TRBJ2-2	many	.	CSAIRPGRNTGELFF	TGCAGTGCCATAAGACCGGGGCGGAACACCGGGGAGCTGTTTTTT
TRBV5-1	TRBJ2-1	.	TRBD1	CASSLALRGGEEQFF	TGCGCCAGCAGCTTGGCCCTAAGAGGGGGCGAAGAGCAGTTCTTC
TRBV7-9	TRBJ2-3	.	.	CASSIRGVGTQYF	TGTGCCAGCAGCATACGGGGCGTAGGTACGCAGTATTTT
TRBV12-3/TRBV12-4	TRBJ2-7	many	TRBD1	CASRPTGAAYEQYF	TGTGCCAGCAGACCCACAGGGGCCGCCTACGAGCAGTACTTC
TRBV6-1	TRBJ2-7	once	.	CASSEWAGGGSPPPYEQYF	TGTGCCAGCAGTGAATGGGCAGGGGGAGGGTCCCCCCCCCCATACGAGCAGTACTTC
TRBV5-1	TRBJ2-3	.	.	CASSPRGDSTDTQYF	TGCGCCAGCAGCCCGCGTGGGGACAGCACAGATACGCAGTATTTT
TRBV30	TRBJ1-1	.	.	CAWSVNQGEAFF	TGTGCCTGGAGTGTAAACCAGGGTGAAGCTTTCTTT
TRBV28	TRBJ2-6	.	.	CASSPPEANVLTF	TGTGCCAGCAGTCCCCCTGAGGCCAACGTCCTGACTTTC
TRBV6-6	TRBJ1-1	.	.	CASSPQGRGGGTEAFF	TGTGCCAGCAGTCCCCAGGGGCGTGGGGGCGGTACTGAAGCTTTCTTT
TRBV5-6	TRBJ2-1	.	.	CASRVRGAAPSGEQFF	TGTGCCAGCAGGGTGAGGGGAGCGGCCCCCTCGGGTGAGCAGTTCTTC
TRBV5-1	TRBJ1-2	.	.	CSSSLADGDQSYTF	TGCTCCAGCAGCTTGGCGGACGGGGACCAATCCTACACCTTC
TRBV20-1	TRBJ1-4	few	.	CSAPPGAAREKLFF	TGCAGTGCCCCTCCCGGGGCAGCACGTGAAAAACTGTTTTTT
TRBV7-2	TRBJ1-5	.	.	CASSYQGGHQPQHF	TGTGCCAGCAGCTACCAAGGGGGTCATCAGCCCCAGCATTTT
TRBV6-2/TRBV6-3	TRBJ1-5	.	.	CASSQTTGRQPQHF	TGTGCCAGCAGTCAAACGACAGGACGACAGCCCCAGCATTTT
TRBV20-1	TRBJ1-1	.	TRBD1	CSARVRQGRGTEAFF	TGCAGTGCTAGAGTCCGACAGGGGAGAGGCACTGAAGCTTTCTTT
TRBV4-3	TRBJ2-5	many	TRBD2	CASSPYGLSGGLQETQYF	TGCGCCAGCAGCCCGTATGGCCTTAGCGGGGGACTTCAAGAGACCCAGTACTTC
TRBV7-3	TRBJ1-2	.	.	CASSLNAMNYGYTF	TGTGCCAGCAGCTTAAACGCCATGAACTATGGCTACACCTTC
TRBV3-1	TRBJ2-2	few	.	CASRSLSGANTGELFF	TGTGCCAGCAGATCTCTGAGTGGAGCGAACACCGGGGAGCTGTTTTTT
TRBV15	TRBJ1-2	.	.	CATSPDANYGYTF	TGTGCCACCAGCCCGGATGCTAACTATGGCTACACCTTC
TRBV20-1	TRBJ1-5	.	.	CSARGSSNQPQHF	TGCAGTGCTAGGGGAAGTAGCAATCAGCCCCAGCATTTT
TRBV20-1	TRBJ1-2	.	.	CSVVNYGYTF	TGCAGTGTGGTTAACTATGGCTACACCTTC
TRBV24-1	TRBJ1-4	few	.	CATSEGSGLNEKLFF	TGTGCCACCAGTGAAGGGTCAGGCTTGAATGAAAAACTGTTTTTT